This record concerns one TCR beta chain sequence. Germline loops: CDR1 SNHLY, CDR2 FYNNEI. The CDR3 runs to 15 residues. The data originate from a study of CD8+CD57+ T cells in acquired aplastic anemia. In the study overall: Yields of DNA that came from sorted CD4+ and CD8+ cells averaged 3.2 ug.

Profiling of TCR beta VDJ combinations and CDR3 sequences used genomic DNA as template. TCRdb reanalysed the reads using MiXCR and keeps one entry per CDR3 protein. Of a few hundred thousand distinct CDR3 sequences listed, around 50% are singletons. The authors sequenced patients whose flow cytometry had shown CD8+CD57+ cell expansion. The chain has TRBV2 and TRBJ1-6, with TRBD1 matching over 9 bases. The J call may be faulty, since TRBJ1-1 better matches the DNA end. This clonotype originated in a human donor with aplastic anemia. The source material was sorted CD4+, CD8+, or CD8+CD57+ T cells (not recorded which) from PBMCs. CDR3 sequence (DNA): TGTGCCAGCAGACCCGCACAGGGGGCAGACACTGAAGCTTTCTTT. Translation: CASRPAQGADTEAFF.